The present T cell receptor beta chain was sequenced within a study of a mutant IDH1 vaccine in newly diagnosed glioma (dated by TCRdb to about 2021). As for the study more broadly: Of the 25 to 40 treated patients, about 60% were male and approximately 38% were female, and the mean age was about 40 years. Before enrollment, most patients had been given radiochemotherapy with temozolomide as standard therapy, while the rest had received either radiotherapy alone or temozolomide alone. Peripheral blood was drawn at six visits: V03 (baseline), V05, V07, V10, V12 and V13. Longitudinal TCRB deep sequencing was performed for roughly 24 treated patients wherever samples were available for exploratory analyses. The research as a whole found: Availability determined which PBMC samples were chosen for TCRB deep sequencing. Changes in the top peripheral T cell clonotypes picked up by TCRB sequencing did not appear to be linked to pseudoprogression. The authors noted that analyses of patient blood samples could not be reproduced because of sample limitations. Across multiple MHC alleles, vaccine-induced immune responses were seen in just over 90% of patients.

Libraries were built with the immunoSEQ multiplex PCR assay. Rearranged TCR beta chain sequences were amplified with the hsTCRB Kit following the manufacturer's protocol. TCRB libraries were sequenced on an Illumina MiSeq. In the paper's pipeline: Demultiplexing, trimming and gene mapping were performed with the kit vendor's proprietary platform. TCRdb's version of the immuneACCESS table is confined to in-frame rearrangements and falls short of the full clone set. An unresolved V gene accounts for under half of the shortfall where checked; the remainder is of unknown origin. The V and J calls and clone size are taken from that table; D and trimming were inferred from the DNA. The sample table lists tens of thousands of clones, more than 65% of them with a count of one. Roughly a fifth of the sample comes from the top ten. This sample's time point label indicates: baseline, week 1 (first vaccination visit). This sample's treatment or condition label indicates: pre-vaccination baseline after standard-of-care therapy. Newly diagnosed WHO grade 3 or 4 IDH1-mutant astrocytomas showing loss of nuclear ATRX were present in the donors. The samples were drawn from NOA16, a multicentre, single-arm, open-label phase I trial in Germany that tested a mutant IDH1 peptide vaccine in humans for the first time. For immunogenicity testing, the blood drawn at visit V03 was used as the baseline sample. Genomic DNA for TCRB sequencing was extracted from EDTA blood using the DNeasy Blood and Tissue Kit.

A remark on this clone: No cognate antigen has been identified for it. Per-base qualities were not stored, and no clone one base away is much larger.

CDR1 and CDR2, per the germline V gene, are SGDLS and YYNGEE. Spanning cysteine to phenylalanine, the CDR3 consists of 17 amino acids. Kept here is only the CDR3 DNA, which spans 51 bases and is read in frame from base 1. A distance of 22 bases separates the germline ends of V and J, which lose 4 bases and 4 bases respectively. The clonotype comes from a man aged 25 to 40 with glioma. The V gene is TRBV9 and the J gene is TRBJ2-3, with the D gene possibly TRBD1 or TRBD2, each one fitting 5 bases. The input for sequencing was PBMCs, taken from a glioma patient treated with radiotherapy, temozolomide or both. The encoded CDR3 is CASSPRVPEGVADTQYF. The DNA is TGTGCCAGCAGCCCCAGGGTACCAGAGGGAGTTGCAGATACGCAGTATTTT. The entire variable domain, with the stretches around the CDR3 drawn from the reference TRBV9 and TRBJ2-3 proteins, is DSGVTQTPKHLITATGQRVTLRCSPRSGDLSVYWYQQSLDQGLQFLIQYYNGEERAKGNILERFSAQQFPDLHSELNLSSLELGDSALYFCASSPRVPEGVADTQYFGPGTRLTVL.